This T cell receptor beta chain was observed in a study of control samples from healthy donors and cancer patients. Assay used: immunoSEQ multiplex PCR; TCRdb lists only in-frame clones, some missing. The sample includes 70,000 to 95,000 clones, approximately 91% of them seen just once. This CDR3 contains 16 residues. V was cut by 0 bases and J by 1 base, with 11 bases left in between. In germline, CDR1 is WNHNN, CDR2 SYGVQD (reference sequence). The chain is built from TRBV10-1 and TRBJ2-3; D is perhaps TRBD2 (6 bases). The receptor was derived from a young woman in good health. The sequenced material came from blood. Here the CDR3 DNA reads TGCGCCAGCAGTGAGTCGCGGGGCCTAGGCACAGATACGCAGTATTTT. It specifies CASSESRGLGTDTQYF.